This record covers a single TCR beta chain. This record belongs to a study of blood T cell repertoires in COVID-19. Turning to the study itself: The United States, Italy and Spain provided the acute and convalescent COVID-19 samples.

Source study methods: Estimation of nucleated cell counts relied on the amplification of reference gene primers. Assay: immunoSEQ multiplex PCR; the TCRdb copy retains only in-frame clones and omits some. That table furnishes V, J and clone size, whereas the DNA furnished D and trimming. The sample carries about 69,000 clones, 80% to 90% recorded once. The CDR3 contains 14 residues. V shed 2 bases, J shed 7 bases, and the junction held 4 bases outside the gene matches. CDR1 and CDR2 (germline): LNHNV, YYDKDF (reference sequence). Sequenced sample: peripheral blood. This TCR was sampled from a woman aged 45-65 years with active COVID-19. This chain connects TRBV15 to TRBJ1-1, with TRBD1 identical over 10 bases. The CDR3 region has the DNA TGTGCCACCAGCAGAAGGACAGGGGGTGGTGAAGCTTTCTTT. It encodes CATSRRTGGGEAFF.